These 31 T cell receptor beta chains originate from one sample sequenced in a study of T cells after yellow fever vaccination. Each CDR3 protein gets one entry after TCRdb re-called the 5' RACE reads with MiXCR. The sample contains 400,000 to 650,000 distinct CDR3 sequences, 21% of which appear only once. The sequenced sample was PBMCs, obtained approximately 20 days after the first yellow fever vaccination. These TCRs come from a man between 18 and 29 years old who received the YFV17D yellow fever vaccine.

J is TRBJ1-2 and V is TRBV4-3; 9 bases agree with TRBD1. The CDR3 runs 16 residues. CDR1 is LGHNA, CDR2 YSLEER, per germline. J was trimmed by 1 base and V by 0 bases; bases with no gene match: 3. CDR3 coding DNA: TGCGCCAGCAGCCAAGAGAAGGACAGGGGTAACTATGGCTACACCTTC. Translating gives CASSQEKDRGNYGYTF.

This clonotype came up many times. The CDR3 bases are TGCAGTGCTGTCAGGGTTGACATTAATGGCTACACCTTC. It encodes CSAVRVDINGYTF. This rearrangement joins TRBV20-1 to TRBJ1-2, with TRBD1 as a possible D gene (5 bases). Germline V gives CDR1 DFQATT, CDR2 SNEGSKA (reference sequence). V was trimmed by 5 bases and J by 6 bases, leaving 16 bases between them. CDR3 length: 13 residues.

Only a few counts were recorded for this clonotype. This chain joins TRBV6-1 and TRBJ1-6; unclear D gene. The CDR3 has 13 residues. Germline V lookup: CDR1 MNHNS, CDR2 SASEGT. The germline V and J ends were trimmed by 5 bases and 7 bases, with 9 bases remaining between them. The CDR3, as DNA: TGTGCCAGCAGTCAACCCTCGAATTCACCCCTCCACTTT. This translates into CASSQPSNSPLHF.

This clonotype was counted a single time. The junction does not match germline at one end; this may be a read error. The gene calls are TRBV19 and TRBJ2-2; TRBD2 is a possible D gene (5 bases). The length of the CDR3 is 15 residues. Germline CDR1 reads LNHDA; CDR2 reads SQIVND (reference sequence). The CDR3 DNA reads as TGTGCCAGTAGTATTCCAGGTGGGAACACCGGGAAGCTGTTTTTT. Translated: CASSIPGGNTGKLFF.

CDR3 sequence: CSVSVGDGYTF. CDR3 DNA: TGCAGCGTTTCGGTGGGGGATGGCTACACCTTC. This chain links TRBV29-1 with TRBJ1-2, with a weak D call TRBD1 (5 bases). The CDR3 has 11 amino acids. The V end lost 5 bases, the J end lost 6 bases, and 10 bases lay between the germline ends. From germline, CDR1 is SQVTM and CDR2 ANQGSEA.

This chain's CDR3 is CASSFNRVGYTF. CDR3 nucleotides: TGTGCCAGCAGCTTTAACAGGGTTGGCTACACCTTC. The chain is built from TRBV7-8 and TRBJ1-2, with D tentatively TRBD1 (6 bases). CDR3 length: 12 residues. Trimming took 3 bases from V and 7 from J, leaving 9 bases between them. Germline V gives CDR1 SGHVS, CDR2 FQNEAQ. The full variable domain, with the rest looked up from reference TRBV7-8 and TRBJ1-2, is GAGVSQSPRYKVAKRGQDVALRCDPISGHVSLFWYQQALGQGPEFLTYFQNEAQLDKSGLPSDRFFAERPEGSVSTLKIQRTQQEDSAVYLCASSFNRVGYTFGSGTRLTVV.

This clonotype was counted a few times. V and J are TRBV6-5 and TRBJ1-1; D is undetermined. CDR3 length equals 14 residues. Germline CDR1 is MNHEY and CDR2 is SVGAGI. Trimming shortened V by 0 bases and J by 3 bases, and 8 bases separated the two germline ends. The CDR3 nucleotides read TGTGCCAGCAGTTACTCCGGCGGATACACTGAAGCTTTCTTT. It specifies CASSYSGGYTEAFF.

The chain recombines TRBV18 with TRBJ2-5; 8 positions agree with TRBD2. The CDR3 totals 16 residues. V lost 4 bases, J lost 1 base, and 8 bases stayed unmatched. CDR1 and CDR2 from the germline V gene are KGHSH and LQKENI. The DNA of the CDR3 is TGTGCCAGCTCACAAAATAGCGGGGCCACCCAAGAGACCCAGTACTTC. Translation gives CASSQNSGATQETQYF.

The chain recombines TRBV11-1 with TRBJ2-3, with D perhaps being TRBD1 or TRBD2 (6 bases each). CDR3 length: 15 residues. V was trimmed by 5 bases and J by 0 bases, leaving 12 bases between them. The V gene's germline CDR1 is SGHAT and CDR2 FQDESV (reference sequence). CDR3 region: CASSITGTSTDTQYF. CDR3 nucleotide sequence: TGTGCCAGCAGCATTACAGGGACTAGCACAGATACGCAGTATTTT.

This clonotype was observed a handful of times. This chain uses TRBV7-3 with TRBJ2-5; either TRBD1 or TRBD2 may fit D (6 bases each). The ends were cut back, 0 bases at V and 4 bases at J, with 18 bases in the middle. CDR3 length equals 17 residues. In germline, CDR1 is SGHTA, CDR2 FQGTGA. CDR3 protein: CASSLTGGGFEGETQYF. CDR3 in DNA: TGTGCCAGCAGCTTAACAGGGGGAGGATTCGAGGGAGAGACCCAGTACTTC.

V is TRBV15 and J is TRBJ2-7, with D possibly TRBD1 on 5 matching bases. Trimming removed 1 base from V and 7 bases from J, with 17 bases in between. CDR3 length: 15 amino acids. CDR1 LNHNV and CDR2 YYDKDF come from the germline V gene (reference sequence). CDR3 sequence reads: CATSRGVTAYREQYV. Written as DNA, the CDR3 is TGTGCCACCAGCAGAGGAGTCACCGCCTACAGGGAGCAGTACGTC.

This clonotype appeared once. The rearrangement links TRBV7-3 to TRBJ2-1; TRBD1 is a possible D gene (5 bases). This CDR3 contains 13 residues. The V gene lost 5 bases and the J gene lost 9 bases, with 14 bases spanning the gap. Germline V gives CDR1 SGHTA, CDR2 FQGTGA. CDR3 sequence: CASSPGAGAEQFF. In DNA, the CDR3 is TGTGCCAGCAGCCCTGGGGCCGGAGCTGAGCAGTTCTTC.

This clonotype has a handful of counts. As DNA, the CDR3 is TGTGCCAGCAGCCAAGATGGAGGGGGGGGCACAGATACGCAGTATTTT. This sequence encodes CASSQDGGGGTDTQYF. The chain joins TRBV4-2 to TRBJ2-3; tentative D call: TRBD2 (7 bases). Germline V lookup: CDR1 LGHNA, CDR2 YNFKEQ. This CDR3 is built from 16 residues. Between the trimmed V and J ends, which lost 0 bases and 1 base, there was a span of 11 bases.

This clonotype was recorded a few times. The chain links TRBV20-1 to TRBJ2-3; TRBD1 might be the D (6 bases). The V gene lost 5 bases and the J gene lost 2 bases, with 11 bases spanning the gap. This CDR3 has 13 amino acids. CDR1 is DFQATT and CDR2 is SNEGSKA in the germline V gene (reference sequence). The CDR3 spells CSAQTGITDTQYF. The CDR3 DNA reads TGCAGTGCTCAGACAGGCATCACAGATACGCAGTATTTT.

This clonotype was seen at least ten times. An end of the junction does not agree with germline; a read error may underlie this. DNA of the CDR3: TGCGCCAGCAGCTTGGCGGGCAGGTACAATGAGCAGTTCTTC. As protein: CASSLAGRYNEQFF. The chain links TRBV7-2 to TRBJ2-1; D may be TRBD2 (5 bases). The CDR3 runs 14 residues. Germline CDR1 and CDR2: SGHTA and FQGNSA. Full variable domain (missing parts from reference TRBV7-2 and TRBJ2-1): GAGVSQSPSNKVTEKGKDVELRCDPISGHTALYWYRQSLGQGLEFLIYFQGNSAPDKSGLPSDRFSAERTGGSVSTLTIQRTQQEDSAVYLCASSLAGRYNEQFFGPGTRLTVL.

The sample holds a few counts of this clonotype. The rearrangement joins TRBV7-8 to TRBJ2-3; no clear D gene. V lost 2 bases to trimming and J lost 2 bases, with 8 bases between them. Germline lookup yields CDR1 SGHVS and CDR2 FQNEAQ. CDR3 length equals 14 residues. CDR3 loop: CASSLIRNTDTQYF. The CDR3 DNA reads TGTGCCAGCAGCTTAATCCGTAACACAGATACGCAGTATTTT. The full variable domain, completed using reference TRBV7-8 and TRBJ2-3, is GAGVSQSPRYKVAKRGQDVALRCDPISGHVSLFWYQQALGQGPEFLTYFQNEAQLDKSGLPSDRFFAERPEGSVSTLKIQRTQQEDSAVYLCASSLIRNTDTQYFGPGTRLTVL.

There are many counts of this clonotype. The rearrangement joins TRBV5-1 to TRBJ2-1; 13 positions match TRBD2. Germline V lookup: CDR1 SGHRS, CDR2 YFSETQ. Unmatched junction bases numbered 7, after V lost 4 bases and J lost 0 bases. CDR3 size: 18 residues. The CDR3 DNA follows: TGCGCCAGCAGCCAGGGGACTAGCGGGGTCGGCTCCTACAATGAGCAGTTCTTC. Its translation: CASSQGTSGVGSYNEQFF.

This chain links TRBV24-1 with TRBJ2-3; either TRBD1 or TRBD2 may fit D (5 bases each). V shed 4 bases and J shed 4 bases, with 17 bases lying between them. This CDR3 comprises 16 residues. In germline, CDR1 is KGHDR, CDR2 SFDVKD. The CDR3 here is CATSEGRGSEADTQYF. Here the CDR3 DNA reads TGTGCCACCAGTGAGGGCCGGGGCTCTGAAGCAGATACGCAGTATTTT.

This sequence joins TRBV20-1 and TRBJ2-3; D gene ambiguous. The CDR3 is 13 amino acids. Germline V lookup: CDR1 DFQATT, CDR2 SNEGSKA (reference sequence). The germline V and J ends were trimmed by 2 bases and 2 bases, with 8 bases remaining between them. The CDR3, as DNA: TGCAGTGCTAGATCTAGTAACACAGATACGCAGTATTTT. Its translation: CSARSSNTDTQYF.

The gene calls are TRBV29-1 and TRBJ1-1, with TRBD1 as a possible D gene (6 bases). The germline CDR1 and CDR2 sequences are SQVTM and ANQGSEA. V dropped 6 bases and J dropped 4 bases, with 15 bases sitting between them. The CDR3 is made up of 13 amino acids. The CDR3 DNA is TGCAGCGTCGGGAAGGGGGGGGGCACTGAAGCTTTCTTT. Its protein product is CSVGKGGGTEAFF.

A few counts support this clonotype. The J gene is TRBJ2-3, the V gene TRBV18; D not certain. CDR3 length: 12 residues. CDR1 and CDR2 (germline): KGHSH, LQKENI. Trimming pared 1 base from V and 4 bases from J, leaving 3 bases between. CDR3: CASSPLPDTQYF. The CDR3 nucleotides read TGTGCCAGCTCACCACTTCCAGATACGCAGTATTTT.

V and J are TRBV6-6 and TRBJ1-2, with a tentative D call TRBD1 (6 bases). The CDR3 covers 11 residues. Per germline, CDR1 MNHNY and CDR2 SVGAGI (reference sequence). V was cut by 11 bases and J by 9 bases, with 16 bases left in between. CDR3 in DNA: TGTGCCGTCGAACAGGGAGTGAGCTACACCTTC. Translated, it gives CAVEQGVSYTF.

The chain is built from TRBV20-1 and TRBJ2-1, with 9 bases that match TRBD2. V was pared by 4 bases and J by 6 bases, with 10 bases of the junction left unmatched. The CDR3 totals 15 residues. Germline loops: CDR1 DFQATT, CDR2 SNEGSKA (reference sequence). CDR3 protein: CSAIRLAGWGNEQFF. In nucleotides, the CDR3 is TGCAGTGCTATACGGCTAGCGGGGTGGGGCAATGAGCAGTTCTTC.

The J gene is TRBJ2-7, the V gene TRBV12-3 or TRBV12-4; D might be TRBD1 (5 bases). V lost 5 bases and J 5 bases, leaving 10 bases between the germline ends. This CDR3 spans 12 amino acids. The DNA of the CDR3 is TGTGCCAGCAGTGTCGACAGAAACGAGCAGTACTTC. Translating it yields CASSVDRNEQYF.

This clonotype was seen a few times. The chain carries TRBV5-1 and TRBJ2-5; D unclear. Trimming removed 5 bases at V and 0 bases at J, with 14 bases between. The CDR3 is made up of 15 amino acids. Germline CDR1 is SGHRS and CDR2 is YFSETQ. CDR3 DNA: TGCGCCAGCAGAATGGAGAGTTTGTACCAAGAGACCCAGTACTTC. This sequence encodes CASRMESLYQETQYF.

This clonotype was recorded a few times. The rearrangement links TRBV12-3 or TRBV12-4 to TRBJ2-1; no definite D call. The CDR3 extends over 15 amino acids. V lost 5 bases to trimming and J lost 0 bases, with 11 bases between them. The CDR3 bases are TGTGCCAGCAGTCCCACTGTGGGCTCCTACAATGAGCAGTTCTTC. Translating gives CASSPTVGSYNEQFF.

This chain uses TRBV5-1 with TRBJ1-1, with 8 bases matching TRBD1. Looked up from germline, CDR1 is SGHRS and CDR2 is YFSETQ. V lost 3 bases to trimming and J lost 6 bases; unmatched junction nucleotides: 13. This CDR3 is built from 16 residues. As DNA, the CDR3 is TGCGCCAGCAGCTGGGGGCAGGGGGCGGCTAGGGCTGAAGCTTTCTTT. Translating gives CASSWGQGAARAEAFF.

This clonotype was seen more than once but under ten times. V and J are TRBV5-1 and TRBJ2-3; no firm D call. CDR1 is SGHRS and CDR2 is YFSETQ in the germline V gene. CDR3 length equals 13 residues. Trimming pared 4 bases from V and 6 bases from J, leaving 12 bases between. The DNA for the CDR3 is TGCGCCAGCAGCCCGGAACCTTTTGATACGCAGTATTTT. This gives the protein CASSPEPFDTQYF.

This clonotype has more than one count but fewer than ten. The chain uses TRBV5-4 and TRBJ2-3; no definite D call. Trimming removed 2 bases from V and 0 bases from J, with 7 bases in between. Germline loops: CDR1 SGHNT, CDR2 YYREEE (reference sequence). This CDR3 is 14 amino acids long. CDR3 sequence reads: CASSLHASTDTQYF. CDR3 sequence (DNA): TGTGCCAGCAGCTTACATGCAAGCACAGATACGCAGTATTTT.

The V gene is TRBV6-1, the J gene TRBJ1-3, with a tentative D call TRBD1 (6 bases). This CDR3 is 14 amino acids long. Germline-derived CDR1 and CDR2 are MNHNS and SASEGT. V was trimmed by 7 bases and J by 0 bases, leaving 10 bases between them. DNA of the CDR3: TGTGCCAGCACTACAGGGTCCTCTGGAAACACCATATATTTT. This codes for CASTTGSSGNTIYF.

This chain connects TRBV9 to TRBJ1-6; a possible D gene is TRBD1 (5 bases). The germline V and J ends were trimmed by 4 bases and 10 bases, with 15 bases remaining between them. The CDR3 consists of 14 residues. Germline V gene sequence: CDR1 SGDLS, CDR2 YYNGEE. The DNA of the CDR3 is TGTGCCAGCAGCCGCGGGAGGGACCAGTCACCCCTCCACTTT. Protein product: CASSRGRDQSPLHF.